The rows below give T cell receptor beta chains drawn from one sample of a study of neurological immune-mediated disorders. Each CDR3 protein is one row after TCRdb ran MiXCR on the 5' RACE reads. Here the sample spans approximately 85,000 distinct CDR3 sequences, about 12% being singletons. The sequenced material came from PBMCs. These receptors were taken from a female donor with HTLV-1-associated myelopathy (HAM/TSP). CDR3s include the opening cysteine and the closing phenylalanine or tryptophan. D genes are given only for firm matches.

j_gene: TRBJ1-1; d_gene: NA; v_gene: TRBV20-1; CDR3aa: CSAREWTKATEAFF
j_gene: TRBJ1-5; d_gene: TRBD1; v_gene: TRBV27; CDR3aa: CASSPGQNNQPQHF
j_gene: TRBJ2-7; d_gene: NA; v_gene: TRBV5-1; CDR3aa: CASSFNLYEQYF
j_gene: TRBJ2-5; d_gene: NA; v_gene: TRBV9; CDR3aa: CASSPTLLGTQYF
j_gene: TRBJ2-3; d_gene: TRBD2; v_gene: TRBV5-1; CDR3aa: CASSLVPRGGRQDTQYF
j_gene: TRBJ1-1; d_gene: NA; v_gene: TRBV4-1; CDR3aa: CASSLLTMGPVKTNTEAFF
j_gene: TRBJ2-7; d_gene: NA; v_gene: TRBV2; CDR3aa: CASSTTGRGGEQYF
j_gene: TRBJ1-2; d_gene: NA; v_gene: TRBV5-1; CDR3aa: CASSSLFRDGYTF
j_gene: TRBJ1-2; d_gene: TRBD1; v_gene: TRBV7-9; CDR3aa: CASSLGTGGNYGYTF
j_gene: TRBJ2-3; d_gene: NA; v_gene: TRBV6-2/TRBV6-3; CDR3aa: CASSYLGHQDDTQYF
j_gene: TRBJ2-3; d_gene: NA; v_gene: TRBV20-1; CDR3aa: CSAVGDGTDTQYF
j_gene: TRBJ2-6; d_gene: NA; v_gene: TRBV10-3; CDR3aa: CAISESRDGGSGANVLTF
j_gene: TRBJ2-3; d_gene: TRBD2; v_gene: TRBV10-2; CDR3aa: CASSVGLAVFSDTQYF
j_gene: TRBJ2-2; d_gene: NA; v_gene: TRBV20-1; CDR3aa: CSASSLGASGELFF
j_gene: TRBJ1-1; d_gene: NA; v_gene: TRBV5-1; CDR3aa: CASSLIPENTEAFF
j_gene: TRBJ2-7; d_gene: TRBD1; v_gene: TRBV5-1; CDR3aa: CASSLGVGQGAQEQYF
j_gene: TRBJ2-3; d_gene: NA; v_gene: TRBV20-1; CDR3aa: CSATWGGHPDTQYF
j_gene: TRBJ1-2; d_gene: TRBD1; v_gene: TRBV6-5; CDR3aa: CASSYYQDRGMSNYGYTF
j_gene: TRBJ1-1; d_gene: NA; v_gene: TRBV5-1; CDR3aa: CASSPRAGAEAFF
j_gene: TRBJ2-4; d_gene: TRBD1; v_gene: TRBV6-6; CDR3aa: CASRARGQPLAKNIQYF
j_gene: TRBJ1-1; d_gene: NA; v_gene: TRBV7-7; CDR3aa: CASSLTENTEAFF
j_gene: TRBJ1-2; d_gene: TRBD1; v_gene: TRBV27; CDR3aa: CASRGGQAANYGYTF
j_gene: TRBJ2-1; d_gene: NA; v_gene: TRBV12-3/TRBV12-4; CDR3aa: CASSFFQGSSYNEQFF
j_gene: TRBJ1-1; d_gene: NA; v_gene: TRBV28; CDR3aa: CASSPPVQMVNTEAFF
j_gene: TRBJ2-5; d_gene: NA; v_gene: TRBV30; CDR3aa: CAWSADAQETQYF
j_gene: TRBJ2-1; d_gene: TRBD1; v_gene: TRBV5-1; CDR3aa: CASSLTGQGYNEQFF
j_gene: TRBJ2-7; d_gene: NA; v_gene: TRBV5-1; CDR3aa: CASSPAGSSYEQYF
j_gene: TRBJ2-2; d_gene: TRBD1; v_gene: TRBV4-1; CDR3aa: CASSQDQTGLNTGELFF
j_gene: TRBJ2-3; d_gene: TRBD2; v_gene: TRBV5-1; CDR3aa: CASSPSSGGFADTQYF
j_gene: TRBJ2-1; d_gene: NA; v_gene: TRBV6-2/TRBV6-3; CDR3aa: CASSNPYNEQFF
j_gene: TRBJ2-1; d_gene: TRBD2; v_gene: TRBV7-2; CDR3aa: CASSSPGLAVNEQFF
j_gene: TRBJ2-7; d_gene: NA; v_gene: TRBV27; CDR3aa: CASSITDRYYEQYF
j_gene: TRBJ2-1; d_gene: NA; v_gene: TRBV5-1; CDR3aa: CASSLVAGVHEQFF
j_gene: TRBJ2-7; d_gene: NA; v_gene: TRBV20-1; CDR3aa: CSAFPTGEGGQYF
j_gene: TRBJ1-1; d_gene: NA; v_gene: TRBV2; CDR3aa: CASSEGSILTDSLNTEAFF
j_gene: TRBJ1-5; d_gene: TRBD1; v_gene: TRBV7-9; CDR3aa: CASSLADRGGQPQHF
j_gene: TRBJ2-3; d_gene: TRBD2; v_gene: TRBV7-2; CDR3aa: CASSLAPRDYGGTQYF
j_gene: TRBJ2-7; d_gene: NA; v_gene: TRBV10-1; CDR3aa: CASSAGTPAGEQYF
j_gene: TRBJ2-7; d_gene: NA; v_gene: TRBV28; CDR3aa: CAIKGAQFTYEQYF
j_gene: TRBJ2-3; d_gene: NA; v_gene: TRBV2; CDR3aa: CASSRKASAVGDTQYF
j_gene: TRBJ1-3; d_gene: NA; v_gene: TRBV5-1; CDR3aa: CASSLGENTIYF
j_gene: TRBJ1-5; d_gene: NA; v_gene: TRBV12-3/TRBV12-4; CDR3aa: CASSLAPGGNQPQHF